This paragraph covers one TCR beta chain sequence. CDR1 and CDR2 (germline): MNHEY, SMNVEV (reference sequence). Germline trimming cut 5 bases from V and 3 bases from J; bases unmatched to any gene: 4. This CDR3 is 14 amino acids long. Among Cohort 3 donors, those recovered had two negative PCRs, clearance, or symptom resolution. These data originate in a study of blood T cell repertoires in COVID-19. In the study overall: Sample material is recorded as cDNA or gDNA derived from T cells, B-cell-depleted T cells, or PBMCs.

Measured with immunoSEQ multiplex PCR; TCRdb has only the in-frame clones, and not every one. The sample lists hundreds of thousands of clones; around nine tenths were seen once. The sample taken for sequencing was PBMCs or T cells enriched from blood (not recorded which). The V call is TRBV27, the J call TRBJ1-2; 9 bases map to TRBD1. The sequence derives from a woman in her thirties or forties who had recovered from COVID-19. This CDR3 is CASSNRGLDYGYTF. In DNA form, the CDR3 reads TGTGCCAGCAGTAACAGGGGGCTGGACTATGGCTACACCTTC.